This note documents a single T cell receptor (beta chain) sequence. Antigen unknown. Other DNA sequences in this specimen translate into the identical CDR3. The sample belongs to a study of cytomegalovirus exposure and HLA in healthy donors. Each donor was nominally healthy when sampled (though unrecorded immune exposures were likely). V dropped 2 bases and J dropped 4 bases, with 13 bases sitting between them. The CDR3 totals 15 residues. The germline gives CDR1 SNHLY, CDR2 FYNNEI. Study-wide findings and caveats: Cytomegalovirus association was assigned to 150 to 200 TCR beta chains. Reportedly, a later analysis found an Asian-associated ancestry cluster had fewer N-insertions than the approximately 600-donor mean.

60 Vbeta and 13 Jbeta primers were used in PCR. The protocol was immunoSEQ multiplex PCR, while the TCRdb copy is restricted to in-frame clones and leaves out a portion. The table has under 65,000 clones, more than 65% seen once. The origin of this receptor is a woman between 18 and 30 years old in good health and CMV-seronegative. Sequenced input: PBMCs. The rearrangement joins TRBV2 to TRBJ2-3; D might be TRBD2 (6 bases). The CDR3 coding sequence is TGTGCCAGCAGTGAAATTGGAGGGCGGGCAGATACGCAGTATTTT. Its translation is CASSEIGGRADTQYF.